One and the same sample provided the 20 T cell receptor beta chains below, sequenced in a study of blood T cells in healthy people across ages. A sample-barcoded 5' primer and a J-beta primer mix were used in a second PCR of roughly 6 to 11 cycles. TCRdb recomputed calls from the 5' RACE reads with MiXCR, one row per CDR3 protein. The sample carries 450,000 to 700,000 distinct CDR3 sequences, 27% recorded once. The sample taken for sequencing was blood. The source of these receptors is a woman aged 65 to 85 in good health.

V and J are TRBV7-2 and TRBJ1-2, with D unresolved. Germline-derived CDR1 and CDR2 are SGHTA and FQGNSA. The CDR3 covers 14 residues. V lost 5 bases and J 6 bases, leaving 16 bases between the germline ends. CDR3 DNA sequence: TGTGCCAGCAGCCTCCTTAGACTGCTAGATGGCTACACCTTC. This translates into CASSLLRLLDGYTF.

This clonotype was found a few times. The rearrangement uses TRBV29-1 and TRBJ1-2, with D possibly TRBD1 on 5 matching bases. The germline gives CDR1 SQVTM, CDR2 ANQGSEA. The CDR3 has 14 amino acids. V lost 3 bases and J lost 6, with 17 bases in between. The CDR3 sequence: CSVDGGWGKNGYTF. The CDR3 bases are TGCAGCGTTGATGGGGGGTGGGGGAAGAATGGCTACACCTTC.

The CDR3 loop is CSAPDRVSTNEKLFF. The CDR3 DNA reads as TGCAGTGCTCCGGACAGGGTGTCGACTAATGAAAAACTGTTTTTT. The rearrangement joins TRBV20-1 to TRBJ1-4; 8 bases are shared with TRBD1. This CDR3 region has 15 residues. Germline CDR1 and CDR2: DFQATT and SNEGSKA (reference sequence). V trimming: 5 bases; J trimming: 2 bases; junction bases outside the gene matches: 7.

This clonotype was counted at least ten times. CDR3 nucleotides: TGCGCCAGCAGCCAAGATTCAGCGAGCGGCTACACCTTC. It translates to CASSQDSASGYTF. This sequence joins TRBV4-3 and TRBJ1-2; D gene unclear. Trimming pared 0 bases from V and 8 bases from J, leaving 10 bases between. Germline assignment: CDR1 LGHNA and CDR2 YSLEER. The CDR3 is 13 amino acids.

The chain couples TRBV20-1 to TRBJ2-1, with 9 positions matching TRBD2. The CDR3 has 16 residues. Germline CDR1 and CDR2: DFQATT and SNEGSKA (reference sequence). V was pared by 2 bases and J by 4 bases, with 9 bases of the junction left unmatched. The CDR3 spells CSARPRLAEKYNEQFF. The CDR3 DNA sequence: TGCAGTGCTAGACCCCGACTAGCGGAAAAGTACAATGAGCAGTTCTTC.

J is TRBJ2-1 and V is TRBV2; 12 nucleotides agree with TRBD2. This CDR3 is 14 amino acids long. V was pared by 5 bases and J by 7 bases, with 3 bases of the junction left unmatched. Germline lookup yields CDR1 SNHLY and CDR2 FYNNEI. The CDR3 DNA reads TGTGCCAGCAGTCTGACTAGCGGGAGAAATGAGCAGTTCTTC. Its protein product is CASSLTSGRNEQFF.

The chain carries TRBV5-1 and TRBJ2-3, with a tentative D call TRBD1 (5 bases). This CDR3 contains 15 residues. Germline-derived CDR1 and CDR2 are SGHRS and YFSETQ. V lost 2 bases, J lost 5 bases, and 15 bases lay in between. The CDR3 protein is CASSFSRGGVDTQYF. CDR3 DNA: TGCGCCAGCAGCTTCTCAAGGGGCGGAGTAGATACGCAGTATTTT.

The sample holds a few counts of this clonotype. The rearrangement uses TRBV11-2 and TRBJ2-3; the match to TRBD2 covers 10 bases. Trimming removed 5 bases from V and 4 bases from J; junction bases left unmatched: 6. The CDR3 contains 15 residues. The germline V gene encodes CDR1 SGHAT and CDR2 FQNNGV. The CDR3 nucleotides are TGTGCCAGCAGCGCAGCGGGGGGGGGTGCAGATACGCAGTATTTT. Its protein product is CASSAAGGGADTQYF.

This clonotype was seen a handful of times. The rearrangement links TRBV20-1 to TRBJ2-3; either TRBD1 or TRBD2 may fit D (5 bases each). The CDR3 runs 13 residues. Germline lookup yields CDR1 DFQATT and CDR2 SNEGSKA (reference sequence). V shed 3 bases and J shed 2 bases, with 9 bases lying between them. The CDR3 sequence is CSASGAPTDTQYF. The CDR3 DNA is TGCAGTGCTAGCGGGGCTCCCACAGATACGCAGTATTTT.

This clonotype was detected only a few times. The rearrangement uses TRBV7-2 and TRBJ1-1, with D uncertain. Germline CDR1 SGHTA, CDR2 FQGNSA. The CDR3 loop spans 12 amino acids. The germline V and J ends were trimmed by 2 bases and 11 bases, with 12 bases remaining between them. CDR3 loop: CASSLSRRAAFF. CDR3 DNA: TGTGCCAGCAGCTTATCCAGGAGGGCGGCTTTCTTT.

V is TRBV6-1 and J is TRBJ2-7; D call uncertain. Germline lookup yields CDR1 MNHNS and CDR2 SASEGT. This CDR3 comprises 12 residues. The V and J ends lost 2 bases and 4 bases respectively, with 6 bases between them. The CDR3: CASSEIGYEQYF. The CDR3 DNA follows: TGTGCCAGCAGTGAAATCGGTTACGAGCAGTACTTC.

The rearrangement joins TRBV20-1 to TRBJ2-3, with D tentatively TRBD2 (5 bases). Per the germline V gene, CDR1 is DFQATT and CDR2 is SNEGSKA (reference sequence). CDR3 length: 13 residues. The ends were cut back, 4 bases at V and 0 bases at J, with 8 bases in the middle. In DNA form, the CDR3 reads TGCAGTGCTAACCGGGGTAGCACAGATACGCAGTATTTT. Translation gives CSANRGSTDTQYF.

This chain connects TRBV7-2 to TRBJ2-2; no definite D call. Trimming shortened V by 5 bases and J by 3 bases, and 10 bases separated the two germline ends. The CDR3 has 14 amino acids. Per germline, CDR1 SGHTA and CDR2 FQGNSA. CDR3 region: CASSPRVDTGELFF. The CDR3 DNA sequence: TGTGCCAGCAGCCCTAGGGTGGACACCGGGGAGCTGTTTTTT.

The chain's CDR3 is CASSPWNYGYTF. The CDR3, as DNA: TGTGCCAGCAGCCCCTGGAACTATGGCTACACCTTC. The chain uses TRBV7-2 and TRBJ1-2; D is ambiguous. Germline CDR1 and CDR2: SGHTA and FQGNSA. The V gene lost 5 bases and the J gene lost 2 bases, with 6 bases spanning the gap. This CDR3 has 12 residues.

The chain employs TRBV6-5 and TRBJ1-1; the match to TRBD1 covers 11 bases. The V and J ends lost 6 bases and 5 bases, in that order; junction bases with no gene match: 5. CDR1 is MNHEY, CDR2 SVGAGI, per germline. There are 14 residues in the CDR3. The chain's CDR3 is CASSGTGGRTEAFF. CDR3 in DNA: TGTGCCAGCAGCGGGACAGGGGGTCGGACTGAAGCTTTCTTT.

This clonotype was observed a handful of times. The chain joins TRBV4-3 to TRBJ1-2; tentatively, D is TRBD1 (6 bases). The CDR3 has 16 residues. CDR1 and CDR2 from the germline V gene are LGHNA and YSLEER. V was pared by 2 bases and J by 5 bases, with 18 bases between. In DNA form, the CDR3 reads TGCGCCAGCAGCCAACTAAGACAGGCTTCCGCTTATGGCTACACCTTC. Translated: CASSQLRQASAYGYTF.

This clonotype was counted ten times or more. The gene calls are TRBV6-5 and TRBJ1-5; D gene unclear. This CDR3 is 12 amino acids long. The V gene lost 5 bases and the J gene lost 4 bases, with 6 bases spanning the gap. Per the germline V gene, CDR1 is MNHEY and CDR2 is SVGAGI. The CDR3 DNA reads TGTGCCAGCAGTGGATCGAATCAGCCCCAGCATTTT. As protein: CASSGSNQPQHF.

This chain connects TRBV30 to TRBJ2-6, with D uncertain. Germline V gene lookup returns CDR1 GTSNPN and CDR2 SVGIG (reference sequence). Trimming left V 7 bases short and J 4 bases short, with 14 bases between. The CDR3 covers 14 residues. The CDR3 here is CASSPQTGANVLTF. In DNA form, the CDR3 reads TGTGCCTCAAGCCCCCAAACAGGGGCCAACGTCCTGACTTTC.

This rearrangement joins TRBV6-6 to TRBJ2-3; 10 nucleotides align to TRBD2. The CDR3 length is 15 residues. Losses at the gene ends were 2 bases for V and 7 bases for J; bases not matched to a gene: 6. Germline lookup yields CDR1 MNHNY and CDR2 SVGAGI (reference sequence). The CDR3 protein is CASSYVQTSGYTQYF. CDR3 coding DNA: TGTGCCAGCAGTTACGTTCAGACTAGCGGGTATACGCAGTATTTT.

The sample holds a few counts of this clonotype. The chain couples TRBV12-3 or TRBV12-4 to TRBJ1-1; tentative D call: TRBD1 (5 bases). CDR3 length equals 15 residues. The V and J ends lost 0 bases and 5 bases respectively, with 13 bases between them. The CDR3 DNA is TGTGCCAGCAGTTTAGCAGGGGTAATGGGGACTGAAGCTTTCTTT. As protein: CASSLAGVMGTEAFF.